These T cell receptor beta chains were read from a single sample in a study of cytomegalovirus exposure and HLA in healthy donors. Measured with immunoSEQ multiplex PCR; TCRdb has only the in-frame clones, and not every one. The table lists 110,000 or so clones, about 83% of them singletons. The specimen sequenced was PBMCs. These receptors were collected from a man aged 18 to 29 in good health and CMV-seronegative. The CDR3 runs from the conserved cysteine through the conserved F or W. Each record gives: V gene, clone size, D gene, J gene, CDR3 DNA, CDR3 protein. A D gene is named only where the DNA matches it firmly. The size of a clone is reported for some rows only, either as once, few or many, or as a class for expanded clones.

V: TRBV4-2
size: -
D: -
J: TRBJ1-5
DNA: TGTGCCAGCAGCCAAGATCGCGGGAGCAATCAGCCCCAGCATTTT
CDR3: CASSQDRGSNQPQHF

V: TRBV7-9
size: -
D: -
J: TRBJ1-1
DNA: TGTGCCAGCAGCTTATCCCCGGGAGGGGAGACTGAAGCTTTCTTT
CDR3: CASSLSPGGETEAFF

V: TRBV4-3
size: -
D: TRBD1
J: TRBJ1-4
DNA: TGCGCCAGCAGCCAAGACTCGACAGGGTCTAATGAAAAACTGTTTTTT
CDR3: CASSQDSTGSNEKLFF

V: TRBV7-2
size: -
D: TRBD2
J: TRBJ2-1
DNA: TGTGCCAGCAGCTCCCCGGGACTAAATTACAATGAGCAGTTCTTC
CDR3: CASSSPGLNYNEQFF

V: TRBV2
size: -
D: -
J: TRBJ1-2
DNA: TGTGCCAGCAGTGTCGGTCAGAAGGGGGAACACTATGGCTACACCTTC
CDR3: CASSVGQKGEHYGYTF

V: TRBV5-6
size: once
D: -
J: TRBJ2-7
DNA: TGTGCCAGCAGCTTGGTGCCAGGGGCGACCTACGAGCAGTACTTC
CDR3: CASSLVPGATYEQYF

V: TRBV5-4
size: -
D: TRBD2
J: TRBJ2-3
DNA: TGTGCCAGCAGCGGCACTAGCGCAAACACAGATACGCAGTATTTT
CDR3: CASSGTSANTDTQYF

V: TRBV7-6
size: -
D: -
J: TRBJ2-1
DNA: TGTGCCAGCAGCCCCTCCCACCTCGGTGAGCAGTTCTTC
CDR3: CASSPSHLGEQFF

V: TRBV28
size: -
D: TRBD2
J: TRBJ2-2
DNA: TGTGCCAGCATTTTAGCGGGAGGGCAGGGCACCGGGGAGCTGTTTTTT
CDR3: CASILAGGQGTGELFF

V: TRBV19
size: -
D: TRBD1
J: TRBJ2-7
DNA: TGTGCCAGTAGTAATCGGGACAGGGGTCACTACGAGCAGTACTTC
CDR3: CASSNRDRGHYEQYF

V: TRBV4-2
size: few
D: -
J: TRBJ2-5
DNA: TGTGCCAGCAGCCAAGCAGGAGGGGATCAAGAGACCCAGTACTTC
CDR3: CASSQAGGDQETQYF

V: TRBV6-5
size: -
D: -
J: TRBJ1-2
DNA: TGTGCCAGCAGTTTCCACTCGGAACAGCTAAGGAACGGCTACACCTTC
CDR3: CASSFHSEQLRNGYTF

V: TRBV9
size: -
D: TRBD1
J: TRBJ2-1
DNA: TGTGCCAGCAGCGTAGTGGGACAGGGGCTATACAATGAGCAGTTCTTC
CDR3: CASSVVGQGLYNEQFF

V: TRBV19
size: -
D: -
J: TRBJ1-4
DNA: TGTGCCAGCACGTCGTGGACAGCCGAAAAACTGTTTTTT
CDR3: CASTSWTAEKLFF

V: TRBV19
size: -
D: TRBD2
J: TRBJ2-1
DNA: TGTGCCAGTAGTATAGGGGAGGGGACTGAGCAGTTCTTC
CDR3: CASSIGEGTEQFF

V: TRBV4-2
size: -
D: TRBD1
J: TRBJ1-2
DNA: TGTGCCAGCAGCCAAGCTGGGACAGCCCTACGCTCGAGCTATGGCTACACCTTC
CDR3: CASSQAGTALRSSYGYTF

V: TRBV7-9
size: -
D: -
J: TRBJ1-1
DNA: TGTGCCAGCATGGGGGCGGCAGGGAACACTGAAGCTTTCTTT
CDR3: CASMGAAGNTEAFF

V: TRBV18
size: once
D: TRBD1
J: TRBJ1-4
DNA: TGTGCCAGCTCACCACCGCGAGGGGGCGGAACTAATGAAAAACTGTTTTTT
CDR3: CASSPPRGGGTNEKLFF

V: TRBV7-9
size: -
D: TRBD1
J: TRBJ1-2
DNA: TGTGCCAGCAGCTTAGGACCGACAGGGAGTATCGGCTACACCTTC
CDR3: CASSLGPTGSIGYTF

V: TRBV5-1
size: -
D: -
J: TRBJ2-3
DNA: TGCGCCAGCAGCTTGAGGGGAACCAGCACAGATACGCAGTATTTT
CDR3: CASSLRGTSTDTQYF

V: TRBV28
size: -
D: -
J: TRBJ1-2
DNA: TGTGCCAGCAGTTTTTATCGGACAGCTGGTGGCTACACCTTC
CDR3: CASSFYRTAGGYTF

V: TRBV7-8
size: -
D: TRBD2
J: TRBJ2-7
DNA: TGTGCCAGCAGCCCGACTAGCGGGAGGGGTCACGAGCAGTACTTC
CDR3: CASSPTSGRGHEQYF

V: TRBV13
size: -
D: -
J: TRBJ1-2
DNA: TGTGCCAGCAGCCCTCAGGACGGGGGACCCGCTGGCTACACCTTC
CDR3: CASSPQDGGPAGYTF

V: TRBV5-1
size: -
D: -
J: TRBJ2-7
DNA: TGCGCCAGCAGCCTAGGGGACTCAACCTACGAGCAGTACTTC
CDR3: CASSLGDSTYEQYF

V: TRBV7-3
size: -
D: -
J: TRBJ1-1
DNA: TGTGCCAGCAGCTTAAGCCAGGGTGTGAGAGCTTTCTTT
CDR3: CASSLSQGVRAFF

V: TRBV7-9
size: -
D: TRBD1
J: TRBJ2-7
DNA: TGTTCCAGCAGCTTCGTCGCCGGGACAGGGGGCATTTACGAGCAGTACTTC
CDR3: CSSSFVAGTGGIYEQYF

V: TRBV7-9
size: -
D: TRBD2
J: TRBJ2-1
DNA: TGTGCCAGCAGGCCTGGACTAGCGGGAAAGTTCTTC
CDR3: CASRPGLAGKFF